This TCR beta chain appears in the sequencing data of a study of cytomegalovirus exposure and HLA in healthy donors. Study-level background: In an early release, HLA-typed donors contributed some 88 million unique TCR sequences. Study-wide findings and caveats: Sequencing artifact likely explains a cluster of highly shared sequence variants.

PCR was performed using 60 Vbeta and 13 Jbeta primers. Only in-frame clones appear in the TCRdb table, and some are missing; sequencing was by immunoSEQ multiplex PCR. The specimen's table records about 90,000 clones. In the case of this clone: The antigen remains unidentified.

This CDR3 is 15 amino acids long. Germline V gives CDR1 SGHTA, CDR2 FQGTGA. Trimming left V 5 bases short and J 0 bases short, with 13 bases between. The sample comprised PBMCs. The TCR comes from a woman in her twenties or thirties in good health and CMV-seronegative. This sequence joins TRBV7-3 and TRBJ1-1, with a tentative D call TRBD1 (6 bases). CDR3 in amino acids: CASSQMGAMNTEAFF. For the CDR3, the DNA is TGTGCCAGCAGCCAGATGGGGGCTATGAACACTGAAGCTTTCTTT. Full variable domain (outside the CDR3, taken from reference TRBV7-3 and TRBJ1-1): GAGVSQTPSNKVTEKGKYVELRCDPISGHTALYWYRQSLGQGPEFLIYFQGTGAADDSGLPNDRFFAVRPEGSVSTLKIQRTERGDSAVYLCASSQMGAMNTEAFFGQGTRLTVV.